The next 32 T cell receptor beta chains were all read from a single sample in a study of blood T cell repertoires in COVID-19. Clones were read by immunoSEQ multiplex PCR, and TCRdb kept only the in-frame ones, dropping some. This table holds about 300,000 clones, about four fifths found once. Source material: peripheral blood. These receptors came from a human donor with COVID-19, enrolled during active disease. The donor label of this sample is uncertain.

The chain carries TRBV25-1 and TRBJ2-7; D gene unclear. The CDR3 loop spans 12 amino acids. In germline, CDR1 is MGHDK, CDR2 SYGVNS. V lost 4 bases and J 7 bases, leaving 11 bases between the germline ends. CDR3 nucleotides: TGTGCCAGCAGTGCTGACACGAAGGAGCAGTACTTC. It codes for CASSADTKEQYF.

The chain carries TRBV30 and TRBJ1-4; D is perhaps TRBD1 (5 bases). Germline V gene sequence: CDR1 GTSNPN, CDR2 SVGIG (reference sequence). The CDR3 totals 13 residues. V was cut by 1 base and J by 8 bases, with 11 bases left in between. CDR3 region: CAWSAPGEEKLFF. The DNA for the CDR3 is TGTGCCTGGAGTGCCCCGGGGGAGGAAAAACTGTTTTTT.

This clone was seen only once. The DNA for the CDR3 is TGTGCCAGTAGTATAGCGCAGGTATGGAATGAGCAGTTCTTC. Amino acids: CASSIAQVWNEQFF. The rearrangement links TRBV19 to TRBJ2-1; D gene uncertain. The CDR3 sequence is 14 residues long. Germline CDR1 and CDR2: LNHDA and SQIVND (reference sequence). Trimming stripped 1 base from V and 7 bases from J, with 11 bases between.

CDR3 nucleotide sequence: TGTGCCAGCAGCTTAGGTGGGGGCAGAAAGACCCAGTACTTC. Residues: CASSLGGGRKTQYF. J is TRBJ2-5 and V is TRBV7-9; tentative D call: TRBD1 (6 bases). The CDR3 has 14 residues. The germline V and J ends were trimmed by 1 base and 6 bases, with 12 bases remaining between them. Germline V gene data show CDR1 as SEHNR and CDR2 as FQNEAQ (reference sequence).

This clone occurred a few times. The genes are TRBV18 and TRBJ1-1; perhaps TRBD1 as D (6 bases). The CDR3 spans 15 residues. V was clipped by 1 base and J by 1 base, with 10 bases between them. Germline assignment: CDR1 KGHSH and CDR2 LQKENI. CDR3 sequence reads: CASSPLPGANTEAFF. CDR3 nucleotides: TGTGCCAGCTCACCACTTCCAGGGGCGAACACTGAAGCTTTCTTT.

A note on this clone: Other DNA sequences in this specimen translate into the identical CDR3. CDR3 amino acids: CASSLEGGRDYGYTF. CDR3 nucleotide sequence: TGCGCCAGCAGCTTGGAAGGGGGCAGAGACTATGGCTACACCTTC. This chain connects TRBV5-1 to TRBJ1-2, with 7 bases aligning to TRBD1. The CDR3 contains 15 residues. V shed 0 bases, J shed 3 bases, and the junction held 5 bases outside the gene matches. Germline CDR1 is SGHRS and CDR2 is YFSETQ.

The V call is TRBV18, the J call TRBJ1-3, with 7 bases identical to TRBD1. CDR1 and CDR2 from the germline V gene are KGHSH and LQKENI. CDR3 length: 15 residues. V was pared by 2 bases and J by 0 bases, with 1 base of the junction left unmatched. Here the CDR3 DNA reads TGTGCCAGCTCACCAGACAGGGCCTCTGGAAACACCATATATTTT. Translated, it gives CASSPDRASGNTIYF.

The V call is TRBV28, the J call TRBJ2-3, with D possibly being TRBD1 (6 bases). CDR1 is MDHEN, CDR2 SYDVKM, per germline. The germline V and J ends were trimmed by 7 bases and 3 bases, with 14 bases remaining between them. The CDR3 totals 14 residues. This CDR3 is CASTDRQGTDTQYF. CDR3 bases: TGTGCCAGCACCGACCGGCAGGGGACAGATACGCAGTATTTT.

The chain recombines TRBV7-8 with TRBJ1-2, with 9 nucleotides matching TRBD1. CDR1 and CDR2 from the germline V gene are SGHVS and FQNEAQ. V shed 4 bases and J 7 bases; nucleotides not matched to a gene: 13. The CDR3 has 16 amino acids. For the CDR3, the DNA is TGTGCCAGCAGCTCGACCGCCGGGACAGGGATTCTTGGCTACACCTTC. Its protein product is CASSSTAGTGILGYTF.

To note about this clone: At one boundary the junction diverges from the germline segment, which might be a read error. Other DNA sequences in this sample translate to the same CDR3. This chain connects TRBV14 to TRBJ1-2; D might be TRBD1 (5 bases). This CDR3 spans 15 amino acids. Germline V gene data show CDR1 as SGHDN and CDR2 as FVKESK. The CDR3 sequence is CASSQAYSGTHGYTF. The CDR3, as DNA: TGTGCCAGCAGTCAAGCCTACTCCGGGACTCATGGCTACACCTTC.

This rearrangement joins TRBV11-1 to TRBJ2-1; weak D call: TRBD2 (6 bases). From germline, CDR1 is SGHAT and CDR2 FQDESV (reference sequence). The CDR3 is 13 residues long. Deletions cut 4 bases from V and 9 bases from J, with 13 bases between. The CDR3 loop reads CASSSRLDGEQFF. In DNA, the CDR3 is TGTGCCAGCAGCTCTAGACTAGACGGTGAGCAGTTCTTC.

V is TRBV6-5 and J is TRBJ1-6; D remains unclear. The V and J ends lost 6 bases and 6 bases respectively, with 6 bases between them. Germline V lookup: CDR1 MNHEY, CDR2 SVGAGI. The CDR3 length is 12 residues. CDR3 nucleotide sequence: TGTGCCAGCAGGGACTTTAATTCACCCCTCCACTTT. Translated: CASRDFNSPLHF.

This clone was seen just once. This chain's CDR3 is CASTGELAGAETQYF. The CDR3 nucleotides are TGTGCCAGCACCGGGGAGCTAGCGGGAGCAGAGACCCAGTACTTC. The chain couples TRBV4-2 to TRBJ2-5; 10 nucleotides line up with TRBD2. Trimming cost V 7 bases and J 4 bases; bases outside gene matches: 9. CDR1 and CDR2 (germline): LGHNA, YNFKEQ. This CDR3 region has 15 residues.

The rearrangement uses TRBV5-6 and TRBJ1-6; a weak D match, TRBD1 (6 bases). V was clipped by 1 base and J by 0 bases, with 8 bases between them. CDR1 SGHDT and CDR2 YYEEEE come from the germline V gene. This CDR3 has 16 residues. The CDR3 sequence: CASSLRGGSYNSPLHF. The CDR3 region has the DNA TGTGCCAGCAGCTTGAGAGGGGGCTCCTATAATTCACCCCTCCACTTT.

The rearrangement joins TRBV29-1 to TRBJ1-5; TRBD1 matches at 12 bases. Germline CDR1 reads SQVTM; CDR2 reads ANQGSEA. The CDR3 is 14 amino acids. With V trimmed by 6 bases and J by 6 bases, 6 bases remained unmatched. This CDR3 is CSVAGTGGSQPQHF. The CDR3 DNA is TGCAGCGTAGCCGGGACAGGGGGCAGTCAGCCCCAGCATTTT.

This sequence joins TRBV6-5 and TRBJ1-2; 7 bases are shared with TRBD1. V dropped 7 bases and J dropped 4; count of bases not matched to a gene: 9. The CDR3 loop spans 14 amino acids. Germline loops: CDR1 MNHEY, CDR2 SVGAGI. The CDR3 DNA follows: TGTGCCAGCACCCCGGGACAGCGGCTCTATGGCTACACCTTC. The encoded protein is CASTPGQRLYGYTF.

In regard to this clone: The same CDR3 can be traced to other DNA sequences in this sample. The chain combines TRBV7-9 with TRBJ2-3; 11 bases map to TRBD2. CDR1 SEHNR and CDR2 FQNEAQ come from the germline V gene (reference sequence). The trim removed 5 bases at V and 5 bases at J, leaving 6 bases unmatched. The CDR3 totals 15 residues. Written as DNA, the CDR3 is TGTGCCAGCAGCCCGGGGCTAGCGGGAGGAGATACGCAGTATTTT. Amino acid sequence: CASSPGLAGGDTQYF.

V gene TRBV6-4 combines with J gene TRBJ2-7; D is possibly TRBD1 (6 bases). This CDR3 is built from 13 residues. The V gene lost 5 bases and the J gene lost 7 bases, with 15 bases spanning the gap. Germline values: CDR1 MRHNA, CDR2 SNTAGT. The CDR3 region has the DNA TGTGCCAGCAGTTCTTCTCAAGGGGGAGAGCAGTACTTC. Translating it yields CASSSSQGGEQYF.

V is TRBV2 and J is TRBJ2-2, with 12 bases matching TRBD2. With 5 bases clipped from V and 7 bases from J, the junction kept 8 bases outside the gene matches. Per germline, CDR1 SNHLY and CDR2 FYNNEI. CDR3 size: 16 residues. CDR3 loop: CASSKDLAGGRGELFF. The CDR3, as DNA: TGTGCCAGCAGTAAGGACCTAGCGGGAGGGCGCGGGGAGCTGTTTTTT.

V is TRBV7-6 and J is TRBJ2-5, with no clear D. V lost 1 base and J lost 0, with 6 bases in between. Germline lookup yields CDR1 SGHVS and CDR2 FNYEAQ. CDR3 length equals 14 residues. The CDR3 nucleotides read TGTGCCAGCAGCTTAGTTTCTCACCAAGAGACCCAGTACTTC. This gives the protein CASSLVSHQETQYF.

The CDR3 here is CASSLSDRVYTEAFF. CDR3 bases: TGTGCCAGCAGCCTCTCTGACAGGGTCTACACTGAAGCTTTCTTT. The chain recombines TRBV5-6 with TRBJ1-1; TRBD1 aligns across 7 bases. This CDR3 has 15 amino acids. Germline V gene sequence: CDR1 SGHDT, CDR2 YYEEEE. Trimming cost V 4 bases and J 3 bases; bases outside gene matches: 9.

The rearrangement uses TRBV29-1 and TRBJ1-2; 12 nucleotides match TRBD1. The CDR3 consists of 14 residues. Germline V CDR1 and CDR2: SQVTM, ANQGSEA. V lost 5 bases to trimming and J lost 8 bases; unmatched junction nucleotides: 9. The CDR3 loop is CSVNRGTGGAGYTF. DNA of the CDR3: TGCAGCGTTAATCGCGGGACAGGGGGCGCCGGCTACACCTTC.

The chain carries TRBV4-3 and TRBJ2-7; 8 bases match TRBD2. Germline V gene sequence: CDR1 LGHNA, CDR2 YSLEER. V shed 0 bases, J shed 3 bases, and the junction held 16 bases outside the gene matches. This CDR3 is 19 amino acids long. CDR3 sequence (DNA): TGCGCCAGCAGCCAAGAGGGGGGCGGAGCGGGGGATACGCACTACGAGCAGTACTTC. Its translation is CASSQEGGGAGDTHYEQYF.

This chain connects TRBV28 to TRBJ1-6; the D gene is possibly TRBD1 (6 bases). The germline V gene encodes CDR1 MDHEN and CDR2 SYDVKM. This CDR3 contains 11 residues. Trimming removed 10 bases from V and 9 bases from J, with 10 bases in between. The CDR3 nucleotides read TGTGCCACCCGACAGGCTTCACCCCTCCACTTT. This encodes CATRQASPLHF.

This clone was picked up one time. The rearrangement uses TRBV14 and TRBJ1-6, with D maybe TRBD1 (5 bases). This CDR3 is built from 15 residues. Germline-derived CDR1 and CDR2 are SGHDN and FVKESK. V lost 0 bases and J lost 14, with 17 bases in between. The CDR3 loop is CASSQDRGWGQTLHF. CDR3 DNA: TGTGCCAGCAGCCAAGATCGGGGGTGGGGTCAAACCCTCCACTTT.

This clone was seen many times. The rearrangement links TRBV27 to TRBJ1-1, with D possibly matching TRBD1 (5 bases). The CDR3 consists of 10 residues. CDR1 and CDR2 (germline): MNHEY, SMNVEV (reference sequence). The ends were cut back, 6 bases at V and 8 bases at J, with 7 bases in the middle. Here the CDR3 reads CASRRTEAFF. As DNA, the CDR3 is TGTGCCAGCAGGAGGACAGAAGCTTTCTTT.

The chain uses TRBV28 and TRBJ2-6, with TRBD1 matching over 8 bases. The CDR3 length is 17 residues. J gave up 0 bases and V 3 bases, and 4 bases lay outside the gene matches. Germline assignment: CDR1 MDHEN and CDR2 SYDVKM. The CDR3 DNA sequence: TGTGCCAGCAGTTTGGGGACAGGCAACTCTGGGGCCAACGTCCTGACTTTC. Its translation: CASSLGTGNSGANVLTF.

The chain is built from TRBV7-3 and TRBJ2-6, with D possibly being TRBD1 (6 bases). V shed 5 bases and J shed 3 bases, with 11 bases lying between them. The germline CDR1 and CDR2 sequences are SGHTA and FQGTGA. The CDR3 contains 15 residues. This CDR3 is CASSRGQLGANVLTF. The CDR3 DNA reads as TGTGCCAGCAGCCGCGGACAGCTTGGGGCCAACGTCCTGACTTTC.

The rearrangement uses TRBV9 and TRBJ2-3; 13 nucleotides agree with TRBD2. This CDR3 spans 17 amino acids. V was pared by 0 bases and J by 3 bases, with 4 bases of the junction left unmatched. CDR1 is SGDLS, CDR2 YYNGEE, per germline. DNA for the CDR3: TGTGCCAGCAGCGTAGGAACTAGCGGGAGGGAAACAGATACGCAGTATTTT. Translation gives CASSVGTSGRETDTQYF. The entire variable domain, with the rest obtained from reference TRBV9 and TRBJ2-3, is as follows: DSGVTQTPKHLITATGQRVTLRCSPRSGDLSVYWYQQSLDQGLQFLIQYYNGEERAKGNILERFSAQQFPDLHSELNLSSLELGDSALYFCASSVGTSGRETDTQYFGPGTRLTVL.

V gene TRBV7-8 combines with J gene TRBJ1-5; 8 bases are shared with TRBD1. This CDR3 has 17 amino acids. Germline V CDR1 and CDR2: SGHVS, FQNEAQ. J gave up 5 bases and V 5 bases, and 14 bases lay outside the gene matches. The CDR3 bases are TGTGCCAGCAGCCCAGCTGGGCAGGGGGCTTTTCATCAGCCCCAGCATTTT. This gives the protein CASSPAGQGAFHQPQHF.

The chain employs TRBV6-5 and TRBJ1-6, with D perhaps matching TRBD1 (5 bases). The CDR3 totals 14 residues. Trimming took 1 base from V and 15 from J, leaving 16 bases between them. In germline, CDR1 is MNHEY, CDR2 SVGAGI. The CDR3 loop is CASSYWSGIDRLHF. The CDR3 DNA reads TGTGCCAGCAGTTACTGGTCAGGGATCGATCGCCTCCACTTT.

The chain couples TRBV29-1 to TRBJ2-7; TRBD2 might be the D (5 bases). CDR1 SQVTM and CDR2 ANQGSEA come from the germline V gene. CDR3 length: 12 amino acids. The ends were cut back, 1 base at V and 5 bases at J, with 9 bases in the middle. The CDR3 reads CSVEGGGDEQYF. In DNA form, the CDR3 reads TGCAGCGTTGAAGGAGGAGGCGACGAGCAGTACTTC.